A single sample is the source of the 26 T cell receptor beta chains below, sequenced in a study of sequential checkpoint blockade in melanoma. Treatment in this sample: randomized to nivolumab then ipilimumab (arm A) or the reverse (arm B). The table came from immunoSEQ multiplex PCR; TCRdb's copy has only in-frame clones and leaves some out. The sample has some 900 clones, around 21% seen once. The sequencing here drew on tumor tissue (inferred from file names), taken from a patient given nivolumab and ipilimumab in sequence. The receptors originated from a human donor with melanoma.

The rearrangement links TRBV12-5 to TRBJ1-2, with D possibly matching TRBD1 (5 bases). Trimming removed 3 bases at V and 4 bases at J, with 9 bases between. Looked up from germline, CDR1 is LGHNT and CDR2 is FRNRAP. The CDR3 extends over 13 amino acids. CDR3: CASGLPGSYGYTF. The CDR3 DNA reads as TGTGCTAGTGGTTTACCAGGGTCCTATGGCTACACCTTC.

This clone has just a few counts. The rearrangement uses TRBV10-2 and TRBJ2-2; no definite D call. This CDR3 comprises 12 residues. V shed 10 bases and J shed 6 bases, with 12 bases lying between them. From germline, CDR1 is WSHSY and CDR2 SAAADI. CDR3 sequence: CAIGREAGELFF. CDR3 sequence (DNA): TGCGCCATCGGAAGGGAAGCCGGGGAGCTGTTTTTT.

The gene calls are TRBV29-1 and TRBJ1-5; D unresolved. The CDR3 loop spans 14 amino acids. The V gene lost 5 bases and the J gene lost 0 bases, with 11 bases spanning the gap. Germline values: CDR1 SQVTM, CDR2 ANQGSEA. DNA for the CDR3: TGCAGCGTTTACCCCCGGTATAGCAATCAGCCCCAGCATTTT. This encodes CSVYPRYSNQPQHF. The full variable domain, its missing parts supplied by reference TRBV29-1 and TRBJ1-5, is SAVISQKPSRDICQRGTSLTIQCQVDSQVTMMFWYRQQPGQSLTLIATANQGSEATYESGFVIDKFPISRPNLTFSTLTVSNMSPEDSSIYLCSVYPRYSNQPQHFGDGTRLSIL.

This clone was observed a few times. The rearrangement uses TRBV11-3 and TRBJ1-1; D might be TRBD1 (5 bases). Trimming left V 1 base short and J 3 bases short, with 12 bases between. The CDR3 runs 15 residues. Germline CDR1 is SGHNT and CDR2 is YENEEA. DNA of the CDR3: TGTGCCAGCAGCTTAGGTGAGGGGAGGGACACTGAAGCTTTCTTT. It codes for CASSLGEGRDTEAFF.

This clone is medium-sized (0.01 to 0.1%) by share. The chain has TRBV11-3 and TRBJ1-1; D not resolved. Deletions cut 3 bases from V and 0 bases from J, with 11 bases between. CDR1 is SGHNT, CDR2 YENEEA, per germline. There are 15 residues in the CDR3. CDR3 loop: CASSLGHGLNTEAFF. The DNA of the CDR3 is TGTGCCAGCAGCTTGGGTCACGGATTGAACACTGAAGCTTTCTTT.

This clone is large within its sample. CDR3 in amino acids: CASGMGQLNTEAFF. In DNA, the CDR3 is TGTGCCAGCGGGATGGGACAGCTGAACACTGAAGCTTTCTTT. The rearrangement joins TRBV11-3 to TRBJ1-1; 7 nucleotides line up with TRBD1. V lost 8 bases to trimming and J lost 0 bases; unmatched junction nucleotides: 6. The CDR3 loop spans 14 amino acids. Germline lookup yields CDR1 SGHNT and CDR2 YENEEA.

The rearrangement uses TRBV30 and TRBJ2-1, with D possibly being TRBD2 (6 bases). V gave up 0 bases and J gave up 9 bases, with 9 bases separating them. From germline, CDR1 is GTSNPN and CDR2 SVGIG (reference sequence). The CDR3 contains 12 residues. CDR3 residues: CAWSVTSSEQFF. In DNA, the CDR3 is TGTGCCTGGAGTGTTACTAGCTCTGAGCAGTTCTTC.

By share, this clone ranks as large. The chain links TRBV6-8 to TRBJ1-5; a possible D gene is TRBD1 (5 bases). The CDR3 covers 17 residues. V was clipped by 5 bases and J by 4 bases, with 21 bases between them. Germline V lookup: CDR1 MNHGY, CDR2 SAAAGT. CDR3 residues: CASSDFGTPRRNQPQHF. The CDR3 DNA reads as TGTGCCAGCAGTGACTTCGGGACTCCGAGGAGGAATCAGCCCCAGCATTTT.

CDR3 region: CASSQDGRGEDYEQYF. CDR3 nucleotide sequence: TGCGCCAGCAGCCAAGACGGGCGGGGGGAGGACTACGAGCAGTACTTC. This rearrangement joins TRBV5-1 to TRBJ2-7; 8 bases line up with TRBD2. The V segment lost 4 bases and the J segment 3 bases; nucleotides outside the gene matches: 12. CDR1 SGHRS and CDR2 YFSETQ come from the germline V gene. The CDR3 loop spans 16 amino acids.

This clone is deemed medium-sized (0.01 to 0.1%). V gene TRBV9 combines with J gene TRBJ2-1; possibly TRBD2 for D (6 bases). CDR3 length: 14 residues. The V gene's germline CDR1 is SGDLS and CDR2 YYNGEE. V was shortened by 0 bases and J by 8 bases, with 12 bases between the two germline ends. CDR3 DNA sequence: TGTGCCAGCAGCGTAGCTGGAGGGTGGGATGAGCAGTTCTTC. Translating gives CASSVAGGWDEQFF.

This clone was detected a few times. The chain recombines TRBV4-1 with TRBJ2-5; D call uncertain. The germline V gene has CDR1 MGHRA and CDR2 YSYEKL. This CDR3 is built from 13 residues. V lost 4 bases to trimming and J lost 4 bases, with 10 bases between them. Written as DNA, the CDR3 is TGCGCCAGCAGCCTTATCGACGGAGAGACCCAGTACTTC. It translates to CASSLIDGETQYF.

This clone appeared a few times. The chain uses TRBV19 and TRBJ1-3; D gene uncertain. Trimming removed 4 bases from V and 6 bases from J, with 10 bases in between. Germline CDR1 reads LNHDA; CDR2 reads SQIVND (reference sequence). The CDR3 totals 13 residues. The CDR3 here is CASSRRSENTIYF. As DNA, the CDR3 is TGTGCCAGTAGTAGGAGAAGTGAAAACACCATATATTTT.

This chain joins TRBV25-1 and TRBJ2-1; 10 bases line up with TRBD1. There are 14 residues in the CDR3. With 3 bases clipped from V and 8 bases from J, the junction kept 4 bases outside the gene matches. The germline V gene has CDR1 MGHDK and CDR2 SYGVNS. The CDR3 is CASSEGQGRDEQFF. In nucleotides, the CDR3 is TGTGCCAGCAGTGAGGGACAGGGGAGGGATGAGCAGTTCTTC.

This clone occurred a few times. The rearrangement joins TRBV2 to TRBJ1-4; no clear D. This CDR3 has 13 amino acids. Germline-derived CDR1 and CDR2 are SNHLY and FYNNEI. With 6 bases removed from V and 6 bases from J, the gap between germline ends came to 11 bases. Here the CDR3 DNA reads TGTGCCAGCAGCACCGGGCCTTATGAAAAACTGTTTTTT. Translated: CASSTGPYEKLFF. The full variable domain, completed using reference TRBV2 and TRBJ1-4, is EPEVTQTPSHQVTQMGQEVILRCVPISNHLYFYWYRQILGQKVEFLVSFYNNEISEKSEIFDDQFSVERPDGSNFTLKIRSTKLEDSAMYFCASSTGPYEKLFFGSGTQLSVL.

The genes are TRBV29-1 and TRBJ2-7, with 10 bases aligning to TRBD2. Per germline, CDR1 SQVTM and CDR2 ANQGSEA. This CDR3 comprises 13 residues. J lost 2 bases, V lost 6 bases, and 4 bases had no gene match. The chain's CDR3 is CSVTSGPTYEQYF. The CDR3, as DNA: TGCAGCGTGACTAGCGGGCCTACCTACGAGCAGTACTTC.

This clone was counted only a few times. V gene TRBV19 combines with J gene TRBJ2-1, with TRBD2 matching 9 bases. CDR3 length: 17 amino acids. V lost 6 bases and J lost 3; bases outside the gene matches: 12. Germline V lookup: CDR1 LNHDA, CDR2 SQIVND (reference sequence). CDR3 in amino acids: CASSPTALAGYYNEQFF. The DNA for the CDR3 is TGTGCCAGTAGCCCCACCGCTCTAGCGGGGTACTACAATGAGCAGTTCTTC.

The genes are TRBV23-1 and TRBJ2-4; weak D call: TRBD1 (6 bases). TRBV23-1 is an open reading frame whose function is uncertain. V dropped 7 bases and J dropped 2 bases, with 15 bases sitting between them. The CDR3 has 15 residues. DNA for the CDR3: TGCGCCAGCAAAACAGGGCCAGTATCCAAAAACATTCAGTACTTC. Translated: CASKTGPVSKNIQYF.

This clone is deemed large. CDR3 nucleotides: TGTGCCAGCAGCCTCGGACAGGGAACGTCCTACGAGCAGTACTTC. Amino acids: CASSLGQGTSYEQYF. The J gene is TRBJ2-7, the V gene TRBV28, with TRBD1 matching 8 bases. The CDR3 sequence is 15 residues long. V dropped 6 bases and J dropped 1; count of bases not matched to a gene: 8. Per germline, CDR1 MDHEN and CDR2 SYDVKM.

By sample fraction, this clone is hyperexpanded (1% or more). The J gene is TRBJ2-1, the V gene TRBV6-8; possibly TRBD1 or TRBD2 for D (5 bases each). The length of the CDR3 is 14 residues. V gave up 6 bases and J gave up 3 bases, with 12 bases separating them. Per germline, CDR1 MNHGY and CDR2 SAAAGT. The CDR3 DNA follows: TGTGCCAGCAGCTCCGGGACGAGCTACAATGAGCAGTTCTTC. Residues: CASSSGTSYNEQFF.

This chain links TRBV5-1 with TRBJ2-1; 7 bases line up with TRBD2. Losses at the gene ends were 2 bases for V and 1 base for J; bases not matched to a gene: 6. Germline assignment: CDR1 SGHRS and CDR2 YFSETQ. This CDR3 is 16 amino acids long. The CDR3: CASSLWQRGSYNEQFF. CDR3 bases: TGCGCCAGCAGCTTATGGCAGCGGGGTTCCTACAATGAGCAGTTCTTC.

The rearrangement uses TRBV19 and TRBJ1-2, with D possibly being TRBD1 (5 bases). The CDR3 consists of 18 residues. Germline CDR1 LNHDA, CDR2 SQIVND (reference sequence). Trimming took off 2 bases at V and 6 bases at J, with 25 bases between the two ends. As DNA, the CDR3 is TGTGCCAGTAGTATATTTTTTAGGGACGGAACTCGGGGAGATGGCTACACCTTC. This sequence encodes CASSIFFRDGTRGDGYTF. Full variable domain (remainder filled in from reference TRBV19 and TRBJ1-2): DGGITQSPKYLFRKEGQNVTLSCEQNLNHDAMYWYRQDPGQGLRLIYYSQIVNDFQKGDIAEGYSVSREKKESFPLTVTSAQKNPTAFYLCASSIFFRDGTRGDGYTFGSGTRLTVV.

This chain links TRBV6-8 with TRBJ2-6; TRBD1 aligns across 8 bases. There are 17 residues in the CDR3. Germline CDR1 is MNHGY and CDR2 is SAAAGT. The J segment lost 0 bases and the V segment lost 10 bases, leaving 11 bases of the junction unmatched. This CDR3 reads CAIPTGQEYSGANVLTF. The CDR3 DNA reads TGTGCCATTCCGACGGGACAGGAGTACTCTGGGGCCAACGTCCTGACTTTC.

In this sample, this clone turned up a few times. This chain joins TRBV6-8 and TRBJ1-2; D is undetermined. V was pared by 0 bases and J by 0 bases, with 5 bases between. The CDR3 has 14 amino acids. Per germline, CDR1 MNHGY and CDR2 SAAAGT. The CDR3 nucleotides are TGTGCCAGCAGTTACTCGAGTCCTAACTATGGCTACACCTTC. Its translation is CASSYSSPNYGYTF.

By share of the sample, this clone is large. The rearrangement links TRBV6-8 to TRBJ1-3; D may be TRBD1 (5 bases). Looked up from germline, CDR1 is MNHGY and CDR2 is SAAAGT. Trimming stripped 4 bases from V and 0 bases from J, with 10 bases between. CDR3 size: 15 residues. In nucleotides, the CDR3 is TGTGCCAGCAGTTCGACAGAAAGCTCTGGAAACACCATATATTTT. Translating it yields CASSSTESSGNTIYF.

This clone was detected only a few times. V usage is TRBV6-8 and J usage is TRBJ2-2, with TRBD1 as a possible D gene (6 bases). CDR1 MNHGY and CDR2 SAAAGT come from the germline V gene. V lost 7 bases and J 2 bases, leaving 11 bases between the germline ends. The CDR3 sequence is 14 residues long. CDR3 sequence (DNA): TGTGCCAGCAAGATGACAGGCAACACCGGGGAGCTGTTTTTT. Translated, it gives CASKMTGNTGELFF.

J is TRBJ2-3 and V is TRBV6-7; D unresolved. TRBV6-7 is filed as an ORF, its function uncertain. This CDR3 is built from 13 residues. Trimming left V 6 bases short and J 6 bases short, with 13 bases between. The CDR3 region has the DNA TGTGCCAGCAGCTTCGTCGACTGGGATACGCAGTATTTT. Encoded protein: CASSFVDWDTQYF.